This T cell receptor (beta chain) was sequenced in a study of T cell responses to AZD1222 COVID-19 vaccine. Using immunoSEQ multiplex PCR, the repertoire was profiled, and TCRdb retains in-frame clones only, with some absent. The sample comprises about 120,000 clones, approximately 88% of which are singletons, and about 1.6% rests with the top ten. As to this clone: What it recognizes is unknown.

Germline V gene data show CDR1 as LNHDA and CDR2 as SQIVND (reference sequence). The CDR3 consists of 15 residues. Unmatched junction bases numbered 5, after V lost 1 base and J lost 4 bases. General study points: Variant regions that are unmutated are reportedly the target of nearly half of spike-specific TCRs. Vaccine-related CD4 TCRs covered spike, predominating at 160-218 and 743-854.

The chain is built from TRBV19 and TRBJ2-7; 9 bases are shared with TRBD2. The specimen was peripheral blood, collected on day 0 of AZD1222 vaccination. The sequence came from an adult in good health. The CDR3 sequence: CASSIGGTSPYEQYF. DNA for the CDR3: TGTGCCAGTAGTATAGGGGGGACTAGCCCTTACGAGCAGTACTTC.